This is a list of T cell receptor beta chains from one sample in a study of beta chain features in type 1 diabetes. Produced via immunoSEQ multiplex PCR; TCRdb's table is partial and in-frame only. The repertoire has under 800,000 clones, around 16% of them found once; the top ten carry around 0.095%. The sequenced sample was naive CD4+ T cells from blood. These receptors all come from a man younger than 30 in good health. Both conserved end residues are part of each CDR3. The order of the fields is clone size, J gene, D gene, V gene, CDR3 DNA, CDR3 protein. D genes are given only for firm matches. A row's size may be missing; if present it is once, few, many or a size class.

clone_size: -
j_call: TRBJ2-7
d_call: -
v_call: TRBV11-2
cdr3_nt: TGTGCCAGCACCCCCAGTATCGGGCAGTACTTC
cdr3_aa: CASTPSIGQYF

clone_size: -
j_call: TRBJ2-4
d_call: TRBD1
v_call: TRBV5-4
cdr3_nt: TGTGCCAGCAGCTCCCCTTCAGGGGGCCTCCACATTCAGTACTTC
cdr3_aa: CASSSPSGGLHIQYF

clone_size: few
j_call: TRBJ2-1
d_call: TRBD2
v_call: TRBV25-1
cdr3_nt: TGTGCCAGCAGTACCTATAGCGGGAGCGGGCATGAGCAGTTCTTC
cdr3_aa: CASSTYSGSGHEQFF

clone_size: -
j_call: TRBJ2-1
d_call: TRBD2
v_call: TRBV7-2
cdr3_nt: TGTGCCAGCACCCTCAGAGGGACTAGGGGCTACAATGAGCAGTTCTTC
cdr3_aa: CASTLRGTRGYNEQFF

clone_size: -
j_call: TRBJ1-2
d_call: -
v_call: TRBV4-3
cdr3_nt: TGCGCCAGCAGCCAAACGGAATTGAGGAACTATGGCTACACCTTC
cdr3_aa: CASSQTELRNYGYTF

clone_size: -
j_call: TRBJ2-3
d_call: -
v_call: TRBV2
cdr3_nt: TGTGCCAGCAGAACCGTAGCCCTCACAGATACGCAGTATTTT
cdr3_aa: CASRTVALTDTQYF

clone_size: -
j_call: TRBJ2-5
d_call: TRBD2
v_call: TRBV28
cdr3_nt: TGTGCCAGCAGTCCACCCCCCCTGACTAGCGGGAGGCAGACCCAGTACTTC
cdr3_aa: CASSPPPLTSGRQTQYF

clone_size: few
j_call: TRBJ1-5
d_call: TRBD1
v_call: TRBV18
cdr3_nt: TGTGCCAGCTCACCAGTCCAGGGGGTGGATCAGCCCCAGCATTTT
cdr3_aa: CASSPVQGVDQPQHF

clone_size: -
j_call: TRBJ2-1
d_call: -
v_call: TRBV7-9
cdr3_nt: TGTGCCAGCAGCTTATCTAGCGAGGCCAATGAGCAGTTCTTC
cdr3_aa: CASSLSSEANEQFF

clone_size: -
j_call: TRBJ2-2
d_call: -
v_call: TRBV11-2
cdr3_nt: TGTGCCAGCGGGGCCTGGGACACCGGGGAGCTGTTTTTT
cdr3_aa: CASGAWDTGELFF

clone_size: -
j_call: TRBJ2-3
d_call: -
v_call: TRBV7-9
cdr3_nt: TGTGCCAGCAGCTCCCCCGGCGGTAGCCCCCGGGCGTATTTT
cdr3_aa: CASSSPGGSPRAYF

clone_size: few
j_call: TRBJ1-4
d_call: TRBD1
v_call: TRBV4-3
cdr3_nt: TGCGCCAGCAGCCAGGGACAGGGGGCGACTAATGAAAAACTGTTTTTT
cdr3_aa: CASSQGQGATNEKLFF

clone_size: few
j_call: TRBJ1-4
d_call: TRBD1
v_call: TRBV7-2
cdr3_nt: TGTGCCAGCAGCCCCCGACAGGGGGCTAATGAAAAACTGTTTTTT
cdr3_aa: CASSPRQGANEKLFF

clone_size: few
j_call: TRBJ2-3
d_call: -
v_call: TRBV9
cdr3_nt: TGTGCCAGCAGCACCACGGGGGATACGCAGTATTTT
cdr3_aa: CASSTTGDTQYF

clone_size: -
j_call: TRBJ2-7
d_call: -
v_call: TRBV19
cdr3_nt: TGTGCCAGTGGACATACAGGGTTCTACGAGCAGTACTTC
cdr3_aa: CASGHTGFYEQYF

clone_size: -
j_call: TRBJ2-7
d_call: TRBD1
v_call: TRBV30
cdr3_nt: TGTGCCTGGAGCTTACAGGGGTTCGAGCAGTACTTC
cdr3_aa: CAWSLQGFEQYF

clone_size: few
j_call: TRBJ2-3
d_call: -
v_call: TRBV27
cdr3_nt: TGTGCCAGCAGTAAAGCCGGGACCTCCAAAGGGACAGATACGCAGTATTTT
cdr3_aa: CASSKAGTSKGTDTQYF

clone_size: -
j_call: TRBJ2-1
d_call: -
v_call: TRBV7-9
cdr3_nt: TGTGCCAGCAGCCCCCGGTCCTACAATGAGCAGTTCTTC
cdr3_aa: CASSPRSYNEQFF

clone_size: once
j_call: TRBJ1-3
d_call: -
v_call: TRBV9
cdr3_nt: TGTGCCAGCAGCCCCCTCCGACAAGGGGGAGACACCATATATTTT
cdr3_aa: CASSPLRQGGDTIYF

clone_size: -
j_call: TRBJ2-7
d_call: TRBD1
v_call: TRBV11-1
cdr3_nt: TGTGCCAGCAGCAGAGGGACAGGCCCCTACGAGCAGTACTTC
cdr3_aa: CASSRGTGPYEQYF

clone_size: -
j_call: TRBJ1-1
d_call: TRBD1
v_call: TRBV6-5
cdr3_nt: TGTGCCAGCAGTCGACAGGGTCGAATGAACACTGAAGCTTTCTTT
cdr3_aa: CASSRQGRMNTEAFF

clone_size: few
j_call: TRBJ1-5
d_call: TRBD1
v_call: TRBV4-3
cdr3_nt: TGCGCCAGCAGCCAAGATTGGACAGGAAACAATCAGCCCCAGCATTTT
cdr3_aa: CASSQDWTGNNQPQHF

clone_size: -
j_call: TRBJ1-5
d_call: -
v_call: TRBV15
cdr3_nt: TGTGCCACCAGCTCTGCGTCGGGGGGCAATAATCAGCCCCAGCATTTT
cdr3_aa: CATSSASGGNNQPQHF

clone_size: -
j_call: TRBJ1-2
d_call: TRBD1
v_call: TRBV5-4
cdr3_nt: TGTGCCAGCAGCCTTAGGACAGGGGGTTATGGCTACACCTTC
cdr3_aa: CASSLRTGGYGYTF

clone_size: -
j_call: TRBJ2-5
d_call: -
v_call: TRBV28
cdr3_nt: TGTGCCAGCACTGGGGCCCGTGGGGGCCTGGGCCAAGAGACCCAGTACTTC
cdr3_aa: CASTGARGGLGQETQYF

clone_size: -
j_call: TRBJ2-1
d_call: TRBD2
v_call: TRBV2
cdr3_nt: TGTGCCAGCAACCGGGGAGGGTACAATGAGCAGTTCTTC
cdr3_aa: CASNRGGYNEQFF

clone_size: few
j_call: TRBJ1-2
d_call: -
v_call: TRBV5-1
cdr3_nt: TGCGCCAGCAGGTCCGCGGGGGCTAATGGCTACACCTTC
cdr3_aa: CASRSAGANGYTF

clone_size: few
j_call: TRBJ2-7
d_call: TRBD2
v_call: TRBV7-9
cdr3_nt: TGTGCCAGCAGCCCTCTAGCGGGAGCTCCCAAGCAGTACTTC
cdr3_aa: CASSPLAGAPKQYF

clone_size: few
j_call: TRBJ2-5
d_call: -
v_call: TRBV30
cdr3_nt: TGTGCCTGGAGGGGTTATGTCGCCCAGTACTTC
cdr3_aa: CAWRGYVAQYF

clone_size: -
j_call: TRBJ1-5
d_call: -
v_call: TRBV4-2
cdr3_nt: TGTGCCAGCAGTCAAGGGGGAGTCCAGCCCCAGCATTTT
cdr3_aa: CASSQGGVQPQHF

clone_size: few
j_call: TRBJ2-3
d_call: TRBD1
v_call: TRBV5-4
cdr3_nt: TGTGCCAGCAGCGCCACAGGGGCACCTCAGTATTTT
cdr3_aa: CASSATGAPQYF

clone_size: -
j_call: TRBJ1-5
d_call: -
v_call: TRBV27
cdr3_nt: TGTGCCAGCCGTCGGTTTTGGCTCAATCAGCCCCAGCATTTT
cdr3_aa: CASRRFWLNQPQHF

clone_size: many
j_call: TRBJ2-1
d_call: -
v_call: TRBV21-1
cdr3_nt: TGTGCCAGCAGCACTCGATCCGGACCGATGAGCTCCTACAATGAGCAGTTCTTC
cdr3_aa: CASSTRSGPMSSYNEQFF

clone_size: -
j_call: TRBJ2-6
d_call: -
v_call: TRBV20-1
cdr3_nt: TGCAGTGGCAGTGGGGCCAACGTCCTGACTTTC
cdr3_aa: CSGSGANVLTF

clone_size: -
j_call: TRBJ2-2
d_call: TRBD2
v_call: TRBV28
cdr3_nt: TGTGCCACCTACCGGGGGGGAGGCACCGGGGAGCTGTTTTTT
cdr3_aa: CATYRGGGTGELFF

clone_size: few
j_call: TRBJ2-1
d_call: TRBD2
v_call: TRBV5-5
cdr3_nt: TGTGCCAGCAGTCTGTGGGGAGGACTAGCCTACAATGAGCAGTTCTTC
cdr3_aa: CASSLWGGLAYNEQFF

clone_size: few
j_call: TRBJ1-6
d_call: -
v_call: TRBV10-3
cdr3_nt: TGTGCCATCAGTGAGTCGAGTGGGTTGTCACCCCTCCACTTT
cdr3_aa: CAISESSGLSPLHF

clone_size: -
j_call: TRBJ1-5
d_call: -
v_call: TRBV19
cdr3_nt: TGTGCCAGTAGTATAGCTCTCGGAAGTCAGCCCCAGCATTTT
cdr3_aa: CASSIALGSQPQHF

clone_size: few
j_call: TRBJ1-4
d_call: TRBD1
v_call: TRBV27
cdr3_nt: TGTGCCAGCAGGGGAACAGGGGTCCCTAATGAAAAACTGTTTTTT
cdr3_aa: CASRGTGVPNEKLFF

clone_size: -
j_call: TRBJ2-3
d_call: TRBD1
v_call: TRBV5-1
cdr3_nt: TGCGCCAGCAGCGGGGGACAGGGTACAGATACGCAGTATTTT
cdr3_aa: CASSGGQGTDTQYF

clone_size: -
j_call: TRBJ1-4
d_call: -
v_call: TRBV7-2
cdr3_nt: TGTGCCAGCAGCACCCACCTTAGGGGAGGCGAAAAACTGTTTTTT
cdr3_aa: CASSTHLRGGEKLFF

clone_size: -
j_call: TRBJ2-1
d_call: TRBD2
v_call: TRBV7-3
cdr3_nt: TGTGCCAGCAGCCCGACTAGCGGGAGTGGCGGCGAGCAGTTCTTC
cdr3_aa: CASSPTSGSGGEQFF

clone_size: -
j_call: TRBJ2-6
d_call: -
v_call: TRBV7-2
cdr3_nt: TGTGCCAGCAGCCCAGGCGGGCCTGGGGCCAACGTCCTGACTTTC
cdr3_aa: CASSPGGPGANVLTF

clone_size: -
j_call: TRBJ1-2
d_call: -
v_call: TRBV4-1
cdr3_nt: TGCGCCAGCAGCCAAGGGGAAGCCCGGCTCGGCTACACCTTC
cdr3_aa: CASSQGEARLGYTF

clone_size: few
j_call: TRBJ2-7
d_call: -
v_call: TRBV29-1
cdr3_nt: TGCAGCGTGGTGGACGGAGCCTACGAGCAGTACTTC
cdr3_aa: CSVVDGAYEQYF

clone_size: once
j_call: TRBJ1-1
d_call: -
v_call: TRBV27
cdr3_nt: TGTGCCAGCAGTTTAAACGGGATGAACACTGAAGCTTTCTTT
cdr3_aa: CASSLNGMNTEAFF

clone_size: -
j_call: TRBJ1-1
d_call: -
v_call: TRBV11-1
cdr3_nt: TGTGCCAGCAGCTTGGGGCGGAACACTGAAGCTTTCTTT
cdr3_aa: CASSLGRNTEAFF

clone_size: few
j_call: TRBJ1-4
d_call: TRBD1
v_call: TRBV7-9
cdr3_nt: TGTGCCAGCAGCCCACAGGGGGCAATCGGTGAAAAACTGTTTTTT
cdr3_aa: CASSPQGAIGEKLFF

clone_size: -
j_call: TRBJ2-3
d_call: -
v_call: TRBV9
cdr3_nt: TGTGCCAGCAGCATCAGTTCAGGCACAGATACGCAGTATTTT
cdr3_aa: CASSISSGTDTQYF

clone_size: -
j_call: TRBJ1-2
d_call: -
v_call: TRBV13
cdr3_nt: TGTGCCAGCAGACTTCACGGGGGTGGATATGGCTACACCTTC
cdr3_aa: CASRLHGGGYGYTF

clone_size: -
j_call: TRBJ1-2
d_call: -
v_call: TRBV25-1
cdr3_nt: TGTGCCAGCAGTGACAGGCCCTTCGGCTACACCTTC
cdr3_aa: CASSDRPFGYTF

clone_size: -
j_call: TRBJ2-1
d_call: -
v_call: TRBV9
cdr3_nt: TGTGCCAGCAGCGTAGGAGGGGCCGAGCAGTTCTTC
cdr3_aa: CASSVGGAEQFF

clone_size: few
j_call: TRBJ1-2
d_call: TRBD1
v_call: TRBV5-4
cdr3_nt: TGTGCCAGCAGCGCGGACAGGGGGCTGGGCTATGGCTACACCTTC
cdr3_aa: CASSADRGLGYGYTF

clone_size: few
j_call: TRBJ1-2
d_call: TRBD1
v_call: TRBV7-2
cdr3_nt: TGTGCCAGCAACGCGGACAGGAGAATCTATGGCTACACCTTC
cdr3_aa: CASNADRRIYGYTF